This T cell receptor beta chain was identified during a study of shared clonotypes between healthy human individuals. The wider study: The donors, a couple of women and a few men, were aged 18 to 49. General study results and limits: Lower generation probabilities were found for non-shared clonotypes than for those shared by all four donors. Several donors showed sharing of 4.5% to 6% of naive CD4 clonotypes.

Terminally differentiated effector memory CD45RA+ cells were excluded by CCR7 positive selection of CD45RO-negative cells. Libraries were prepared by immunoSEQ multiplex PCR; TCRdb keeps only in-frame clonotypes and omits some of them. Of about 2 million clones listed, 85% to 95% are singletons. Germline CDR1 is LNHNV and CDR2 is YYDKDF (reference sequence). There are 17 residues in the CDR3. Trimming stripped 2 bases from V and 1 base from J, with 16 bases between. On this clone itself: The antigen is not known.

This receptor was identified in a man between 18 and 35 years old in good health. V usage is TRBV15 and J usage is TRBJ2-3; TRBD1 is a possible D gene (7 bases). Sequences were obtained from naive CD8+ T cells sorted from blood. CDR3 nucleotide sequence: TGTGCCACCAGCAGATCAGGAGGGGGCCCCGGCACAGATACGCAGTATTTT. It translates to CATSRSGGGPGTDTQYF.